Detailed here is one TCR beta chain. Its antigen is unidentified. Trimming shortened V by 8 bases and J by 2 bases, and 10 bases separated the two germline ends. This CDR3 contains 12 residues. Germline V gives CDR1 MNHEY, CDR2 SVGAGI. The data belong to a study of shared clonotypes between healthy human individuals. About the research overall: CD4 naive and CD4 memory each took three plates per donor, while CD8 naive took two and CD8 memory one. Notes on the study in general: A generally larger estimated richness was seen in naive subsets than in memory subsets. Exclusively blood specimens were collected; tissue repertoires likely differ.

Only in-frame clones appear in the TCRdb table, and some are missing; sequencing was by immunoSEQ multiplex PCR. Of some 1,100,000 clones listed, about 80% are singletons. This receptor was taken from a man between 18 and 35 years old in good health. Some clones in this sample may be carry-over from other donors' samples. Sequences were obtained from memory CD4+ T cells from PBMCs. Subset described: CD45RA-negative fraction. V and J are TRBV6-5 and TRBJ2-7; D is possibly TRBD1 or TRBD2 (5 bases each). The CDR3 DNA sequence: TGTGCCAGCTGGGACGGACCCTACGAGCAGTACTTC. Encoded protein: CASWDGPYEQYF.